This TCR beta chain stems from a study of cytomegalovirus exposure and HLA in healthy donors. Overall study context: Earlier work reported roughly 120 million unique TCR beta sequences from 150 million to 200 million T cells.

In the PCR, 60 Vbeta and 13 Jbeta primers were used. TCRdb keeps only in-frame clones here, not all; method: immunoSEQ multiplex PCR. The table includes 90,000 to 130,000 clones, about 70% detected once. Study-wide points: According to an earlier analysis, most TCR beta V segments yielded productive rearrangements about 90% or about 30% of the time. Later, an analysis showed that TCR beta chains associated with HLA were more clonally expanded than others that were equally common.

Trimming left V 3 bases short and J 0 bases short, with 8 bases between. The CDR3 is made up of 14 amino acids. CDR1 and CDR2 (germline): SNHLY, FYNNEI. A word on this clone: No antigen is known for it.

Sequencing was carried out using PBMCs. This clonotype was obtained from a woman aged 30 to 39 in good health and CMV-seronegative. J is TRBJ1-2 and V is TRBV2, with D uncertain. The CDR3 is CASSDRLTNYGYTF. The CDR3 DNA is TGTGCCAGCAGTGACAGACTAACTAACTATGGCTACACCTTC. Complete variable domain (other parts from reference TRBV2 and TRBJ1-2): EPEVTQTPSHQVTQMGQEVILRCVPISNHLYFYWYRQILGQKVEFLVSFYNNEISEKSEIFDDQFSVERPDGSNFTLKIRSTKLEDSAMYFCASSDRLTNYGYTFGSGTRLTVV.